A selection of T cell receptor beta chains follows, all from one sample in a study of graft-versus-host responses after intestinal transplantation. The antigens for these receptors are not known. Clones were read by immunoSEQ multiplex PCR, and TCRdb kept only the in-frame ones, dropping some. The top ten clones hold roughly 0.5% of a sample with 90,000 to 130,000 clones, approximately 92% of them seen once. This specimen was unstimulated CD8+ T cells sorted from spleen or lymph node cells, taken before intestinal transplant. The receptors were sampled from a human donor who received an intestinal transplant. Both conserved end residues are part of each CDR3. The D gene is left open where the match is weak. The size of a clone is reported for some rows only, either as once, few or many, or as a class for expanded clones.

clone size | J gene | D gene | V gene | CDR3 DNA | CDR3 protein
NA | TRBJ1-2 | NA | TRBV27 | TGTGCCAGCACACCCCGACCGGCAGGGCACTATGGCTACACCTTC | CASTPRPAGHYGYTF
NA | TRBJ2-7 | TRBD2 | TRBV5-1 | TGCGCCAGCAGCTTGAGAGCCGGGACTAGCGGCCCTTATGAAACCTACGAGCAGTACTTC | CASSLRAGTSGPYETYEQYF
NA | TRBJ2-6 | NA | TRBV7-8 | TGTGCCAGCAGCTTTTCCGTGGGGGGGGCCAACGTCCTGACTTTC | CASSFSVGGANVLTF
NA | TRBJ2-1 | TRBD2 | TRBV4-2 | TGTGCCAGCAGCCAAGAATGGACTAGCGGGAATGATGAGCAGTTCTTC | CASSQEWTSGNDEQFF
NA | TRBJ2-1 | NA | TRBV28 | TGTGCCAGCAGTTTAGGGGCGGTATACAATGAGCAGTTCTTC | CASSLGAVYNEQFF
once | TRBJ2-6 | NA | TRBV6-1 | TGTGCCAGCAGTGTGGGGGGGGCCAACGTCCTGACTTTC | CASSVGGANVLTF
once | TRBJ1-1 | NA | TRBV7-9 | TGTGCCAGCAGCTCTGAATCATACAGAGAGGGGATGAACACTGAAGCTTTCTTT | CASSSESYREGMNTEAFF
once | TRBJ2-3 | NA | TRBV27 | TGTGCCAGCAGTTTAAGTGATTCCCTCACAGATACGCAGTATTTT | CASSLSDSLTDTQYF
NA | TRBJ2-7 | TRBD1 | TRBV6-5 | TGTGCCACCCGACAGGGTTACGAGCAGTACTTC | CATRQGYEQYF
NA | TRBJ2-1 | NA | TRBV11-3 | TGTGCCAGCAGCTTAGTCTCGAACAATGAGCAGTTCTTC | CASSLVSNNEQFF
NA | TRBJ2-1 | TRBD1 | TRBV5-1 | TGCGCCAGCAGCGCTGGACAGGGGGCTCTATACGCACACGATCATGAGCAGTTCTTC | CASSAGQGALYAHDHEQFF
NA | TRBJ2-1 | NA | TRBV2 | TGTGCCAGCAGTGAAGCGGGACGAGGGAATGAGCAGTTCTTC | CASSEAGRGNEQFF
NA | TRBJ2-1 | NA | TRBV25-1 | TGTGCCAGCAGTCCTAGGGGGGGAGGCTTCCGATACAATGAGCAGTTCTTC | CASSPRGGGFRYNEQFF
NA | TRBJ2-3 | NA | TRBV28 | TGTGCCAGCAGTTCGGATGGCTATGGAGGGACAGATACGCAGTATTTT | CASSSDGYGGTDTQYF
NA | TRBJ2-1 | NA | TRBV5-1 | TGCGCCAGCAGCTTTGTTGCGTACTCCTACAATGAGCAGTTCTTC | CASSFVAYSYNEQFF
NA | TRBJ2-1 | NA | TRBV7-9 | TGTGCCAGCAGCTTTGGGGTCGAGCGGGCGTACAATGAGCAGTTCTTC | CASSFGVERAYNEQFF
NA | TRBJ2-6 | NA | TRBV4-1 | TGCGCCAGCAGCCAATGGAGGGGGAGAGTCTCTGGGGCCAACGTCCTGACTTTC | CASSQWRGRVSGANVLTF
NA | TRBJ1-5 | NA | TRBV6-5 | TGTGCCAGCAGTAAAGCAGGGAAGGATCAGCCCCAGCATTTT | CASSKAGKDQPQHF
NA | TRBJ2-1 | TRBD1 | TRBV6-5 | TGTGCCAGCAGTCAGGGGGTCAATGAGCAGTTCTTC | CASSQGVNEQFF
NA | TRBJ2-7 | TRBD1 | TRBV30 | TGTGCCTGGAGTGTGGGACAGGCCTACGAGCAGTACTTC | CAWSVGQAYEQYF
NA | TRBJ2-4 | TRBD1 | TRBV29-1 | TGCAGCGCGACAGGGGGAAATCTAGCCAAAAACATTCAGTACTTC | CSATGGNLAKNIQYF
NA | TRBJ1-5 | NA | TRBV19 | TGTGCCAGTAGTATGGGGGGATATAGCAATCAGCCCCAGCATTTT | CASSMGGYSNQPQHF
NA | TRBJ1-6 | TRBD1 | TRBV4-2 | TGTGCCAGCAGCCAAGAGGGGGACAGTTATAATTCACCCCTCCACTTT | CASSQEGDSYNSPLHF
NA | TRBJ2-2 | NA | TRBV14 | TGTGCCAGCAGCCCGGACGTTGTAGCGTCCGGGGAGCTGTTTTTT | CASSPDVVASGELFF
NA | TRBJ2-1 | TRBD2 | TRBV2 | TGTGCCAGCAGGGGGACTAGCGGGAGGAGGGCCTCCTACAATGAGCAGTTCTTC | CASRGTSGRRASYNEQFF
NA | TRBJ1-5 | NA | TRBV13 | TGTGCCAGCAGCCTTTGGGGTCAGATCAATCAGCCCCAGCATTTT | CASSLWGQINQPQHF
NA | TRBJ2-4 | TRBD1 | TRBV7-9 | TGTGCCAGCAGCTTGGGACAGGGCAGAGCCAAAAACATTCAGTACTTC | CASSLGQGRAKNIQYF
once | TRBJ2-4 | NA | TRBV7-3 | TGTGCCAGCAGCCCCATTCGGAAGAGTGATTTTGGGGCCAAAAACATTCAGTACTTC | CASSPIRKSDFGAKNIQYF
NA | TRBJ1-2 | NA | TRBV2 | TGTGCCAGCAGTGAACGAAGTTTCTATGGCTACACCTTC | CASSERSFYGYTF
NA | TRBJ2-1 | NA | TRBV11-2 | TGTGCCAGCAGCGTTACTGGCGGATCCTACAATGAGCAGTTCTTC | CASSVTGGSYNEQFF
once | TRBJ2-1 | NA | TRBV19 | TGTGCCAGTAGAACGGGAGCGGCTGAGCAGTTCTTC | CASRTGAAEQFF
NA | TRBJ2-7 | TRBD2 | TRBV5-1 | TGCGCCAGCAGCTCGATGCCGGGACTAGCGGGAGCCGGCACCTACGAGCAGTACTTC | CASSSMPGLAGAGTYEQYF
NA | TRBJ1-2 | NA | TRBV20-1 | TGCAGCTTGCCATACGGCTACACCTTC | CSLPYGYTF
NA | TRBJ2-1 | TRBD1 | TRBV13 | TGTGCCAGCAGCTTAAGCAGGGGGTCCTACAATGAGCAGTTCTTC | CASSLSRGSYNEQFF
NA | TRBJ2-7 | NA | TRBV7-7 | TGTGCTAGCAGCTCGGGCTCCGGTTCCGAGCAGTACTTC | CASSSGSGSEQYF
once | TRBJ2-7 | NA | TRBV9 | TGTGCCAGCAGCCCGAGAACCCAGGTGTACGAGCAGTACTTC | CASSPRTQVYEQYF
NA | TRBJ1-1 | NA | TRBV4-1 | TGCGCCAGCCTAGGGACAAACACTGAAGCTTTCTTT | CASLGTNTEAFF
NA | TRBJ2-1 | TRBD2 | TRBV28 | TGTGCCAGCCTCGAGGAAGCGGGAGGGTACAATGAGCAGTTCTTC | CASLEEAGGYNEQFF
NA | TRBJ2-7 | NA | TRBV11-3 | TGTGCCAGCAGCTCCCACGTATTGGGCGAGCAGTACTTC | CASSSHVLGEQYF
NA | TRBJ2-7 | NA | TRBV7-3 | TGTGCCAGCAGCTTAAGCGGCTCCTACGAGCAGTACTTC | CASSLSGSYEQYF
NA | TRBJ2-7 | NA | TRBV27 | TGTGCCAGCAGCCCCAACGGGGACGAGCAGTACTTC | CASSPNGDEQYF
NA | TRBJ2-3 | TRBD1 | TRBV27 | TGTGCCAGCAGGGGAAATAAAAACAGGGGAGCTACGCAGTATTTT | CASRGNKNRGATQYF
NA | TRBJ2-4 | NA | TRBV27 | TGTGCCAGCAGTCCAGATCCAGGGTCCAAAAACATTCAGTACTTC | CASSPDPGSKNIQYF
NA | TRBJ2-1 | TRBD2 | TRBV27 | TGTGCCAGCAGTTTTGAACCGCTAGCGGGACGCTCCTACAATGAGCAGTTCTTC | CASSFEPLAGRSYNEQFF
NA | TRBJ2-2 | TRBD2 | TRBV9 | TGTGCCAGCAGCTACGGGGGGGCGAACACCGGGGAGCTGTTTTTT | CASSYGGANTGELFF
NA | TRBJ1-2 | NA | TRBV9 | TGTGCCAGCAGCGTAGAGCAGGGCCACTATGGCTACACCTTC | CASSVEQGHYGYTF
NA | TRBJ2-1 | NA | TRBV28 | TGTGCCAGCAGCGACTCTAGCTCCTACAATGAGCAGTTCTTC | CASSDSSSYNEQFF